This entry lists 9 T cell receptor beta chains sequenced from one sample in a study of OX40 agonist ivuxolimab in advanced cancers. Produced via immunoSEQ multiplex PCR; TCRdb's table is partial and in-frame only. The sample yields 65,000 to 95,000 clones, 91% seen once. This sample comprised CD4+ or CD8+ T cells sorted from blood, obtained in a trial of the OX40 agonist ivuxolimab. The receptors here all came from an adult with an advanced solid tumor such as melanoma, head and neck, liver or kidney cancer.

V and J are TRBV19 and TRBJ2-7; TRBD2 aligns across 7 bases. Germline CDR1 LNHDA, CDR2 SQIVND (reference sequence). The length of the CDR3 is 14 residues. J gave up 6 bases and V 3 bases, and 8 bases lay outside the gene matches. CDR3 sequence: CASSMGGSMGEQYF. In DNA, the CDR3 is TGTGCCAGTAGTATGGGCGGGAGTATGGGCGAGCAGTACTTC.

The V call is TRBV6-1, the J call TRBJ2-7, with TRBD1 matching 7 bases. The CDR3 extends over 15 amino acids. J gave up 2 bases and V 4 bases, and 8 bases lay outside the gene matches. The germline CDR1 and CDR2 sequences are MNHNS and SASEGT. DNA of the CDR3: TGTGCCAGCAGTGGTCAAGGGACAGCTCCCTACGAGCAGTACTTC. This sequence encodes CASSGQGTAPYEQYF.

The rearrangement joins TRBV9 to TRBJ2-3, with 12 bases fitting TRBD2. Germline CDR1 reads SGDLS; CDR2 reads YYNGEE. The CDR3 is made up of 16 amino acids. V lost 0 bases and J lost 4; bases outside the gene matches: 3. The CDR3 spells CASSVGTSGAPDTQYF. The CDR3 nucleotides read TGTGCCAGCAGCGTAGGGACTAGCGGGGCCCCAGATACGCAGTATTTT.

A single count supports this clone. The CDR3 reads CASSHGASNGYTF. CDR3 DNA sequence: TGCGCCAGCAGCCACGGAGCCTCTAATGGCTACACCTTC. This chain connects TRBV4-1 to TRBJ1-2, with D unresolved. The V end lost 3 bases, the J end lost 6 bases, and 11 bases lay between the germline ends. Germline V gene data show CDR1 as MGHRA and CDR2 as YSYEKL. The CDR3 is 13 amino acids.

The chain couples TRBV20-1 to TRBJ2-7, with a weak D call TRBD2 (5 bases). Germline V gene lookup returns CDR1 DFQATT and CDR2 SNEGSKA (reference sequence). CDR3 length equals 11 residues. Trimming stripped 6 bases from V and 5 bases from J, with 11 bases between. DNA of the CDR3: TGCAGTGCAGGAACTAGTAACGAGCAGTACTTC. Its translation is CSAGTSNEQYF.

The chain combines TRBV12-5 with TRBJ1-6, with a possible D match to TRBD1 (5 bases). There are 13 residues in the CDR3. Per the germline V gene, CDR1 is LGHNT and CDR2 is FRNRAP. V lost 5 bases to trimming and J lost 7 bases, with 9 bases between them. The CDR3 loop reads CASGPGANSPLHF. CDR3 nucleotides: TGTGCTAGTGGTCCCGGGGCGAATTCACCCCTCCACTTT.

This rearrangement joins TRBV29-1 to TRBJ1-1; possibly TRBD1 for D (5 bases). Trimming took 4 bases from V and 3 from J, leaving 12 bases between them. Per the germline V gene, CDR1 is SQVTM and CDR2 is ANQGSEA. The CDR3 totals 13 residues. The CDR3 nucleotides are TGCAGCGTTGGAGAGGGGCGGGACACTGAAGCTTTCTTT. Its translation: CSVGEGRDTEAFF.

The chain has TRBV28 and TRBJ1-1, with 12 bases matching TRBD1. The V gene's germline CDR1 is MDHEN and CDR2 SYDVKM. V shed 5 bases, J shed 5 bases, and the junction held 12 bases outside the gene matches. The CDR3 has 17 residues. The CDR3 region is CASSPSGQGAGGTEAFF. The CDR3 DNA reads TGTGCCAGCAGTCCATCGGGACAGGGGGCGGGAGGAACTGAAGCTTTCTTT.

The rearrangement uses TRBV7-2 and TRBJ2-5; D possibly uses TRBD1 or TRBD2 (5 bases each). Germline V lookup: CDR1 SGHTA, CDR2 FQGNSA. V dropped 6 bases and J dropped 5 bases, with 13 bases sitting between them. The CDR3 loop spans 13 amino acids. The CDR3 DNA reads as TGTGCCAGCAGGCCTGGGACGGGGGAGACCCAGTACTTC. This sequence encodes CASRPGTGETQYF.